This T cell receptor (beta chain) was documented in a study of intratumoral heterogeneity in liver cancer. In the study overall: The median patient age was approximately 60 years, and most were male.

The assay was immunoSEQ multiplex PCR, and TCRdb's table has in-frame clones only and misses some. The data contain thousands of clones, 71% of them singletons. With regard to this clone: Its matching antigen is unknown.

Each tumour sample represents a distinct, spatially separated region of the hepatocellular carcinoma nodule. General study results and limits: TCR sequencing reportedly confirmed RNA-seq estimates of regional differences in tumor-infiltrating lymphocyte burden. In each patient, region a exceeded region b in unique T-cell expansions. Tumor-infiltrating lymphocytes were acknowledged as under-represented in the sampling.

The source is a woman aged 70-85 years with hepatocellular carcinoma. The material sequenced was tumor tissue, taken before any cancer treatment.

CDR3 DNA: TGCGCCAGCAGCCACTCGGGCGGAACGTCGGAGCAGTACTTC. It encodes CASSHSGGTSEQYF. The V and J genes are TRBV5-1 and TRBJ2-7, with unresolved D. Germline V gene data show CDR1 as SGHRS and CDR2 as YFSETQ. The CDR3 is 14 amino acids. Trimming pared 4 bases from V and 7 bases from J, leaving 18 bases between.